This TCR beta chain came from a study of blood T cell repertoires in COVID-19. In the study overall: The samples span acute and convalescent COVID-19 from the United States, Italy and Spain. T cells, B-cell-depleted T cells, or PBMCs supplied cDNA or gDNA.

Original methodology: Amplification of reference gene primers provided the estimated nucleated cell counts. TCRdb's copy holds only in-frame clones and misses some; the assay was immunoSEQ multiplex PCR. V, J and clone size reflect that table, while D and trimming were determined from the DNA. The table records 200,000 to 250,000 clones, roughly 86% of them present only once. Looked up from germline, CDR1 is SGDLS and CDR2 is YYNGEE. V was trimmed by 2 bases and J by 10 bases, leaving 19 bases between them. This CDR3 is built from 16 residues. The sample consisted of peripheral blood. The receptor's source is a man aged 45-65 years with acute or convalescent COVID-19. The V gene is TRBV9, the J gene TRBJ1-6; no definite D call. The CDR3 DNA reads TGTGCCAGCAGCGTGTCGTACAGCGGACGACGCTCACCCCTCCACTTT. As protein: CASSVSYSGRRSPLHF.